The 25 T cell receptor beta chains below all came from one sample that was sequenced in a study of T cell responses to AZD1222 COVID-19 vaccine. Assay used: immunoSEQ multiplex PCR; TCRdb lists only in-frame clones, some missing. The table records 100,000 to 150,000 clones, approximately 93% of them present only once. Sequenced here: peripheral blood, sampled on day 0 of AZD1222 vaccination. These receptors all stem from an adult in good health.

The V call is TRBV18, the J call TRBJ2-3, with 7 bases matching TRBD2. Germline-derived CDR1 and CDR2 are KGHSH and LQKENI. V dropped 0 bases and J dropped 5; count of bases not matched to a gene: 11. CDR3 length equals 17 residues. CDR3 amino acids: CASSPPSRGGSLDTQYF. Written as DNA, the CDR3 is TGTGCCAGCTCACCACCTTCGCGCGGGGGTTCCTTAGATACGCAGTATTTT.

The J gene is TRBJ2-3, the V gene TRBV7-3, with D possibly being TRBD2 (5 bases). Germline assignment: CDR1 SGHTA and CDR2 FQGTGA. This CDR3 has 15 amino acids. The V end lost 5 bases, the J end lost 5 bases, and 17 bases lay between the germline ends. The CDR3 reads CASSPQPLVGDTQYF. In DNA form, the CDR3 reads TGTGCCAGCAGCCCTCAACCACTAGTGGGAGATACGCAGTATTTT.

The CDR3 DNA reads as TGTGCCAGCAGGCGCGGGGAGACTGACACCGGGGAGCTGTTTTTT. It codes for CASRRGETDTGELFF. V gene TRBV7-9 combines with J gene TRBJ2-2, with D perhaps matching TRBD2 (6 bases). Trimming shortened V by 6 bases and J by 3 bases, and 14 bases separated the two germline ends. Germline-derived CDR1 and CDR2 are SEHNR and FQNEAQ (reference sequence). This CDR3 has 15 residues.

This clone was seen only once. The J gene is TRBJ2-3, the V gene TRBV7-3; D tentatively fits TRBD1 or TRBD2 (5 bases each). CDR3 length equals 14 residues. Germline values: CDR1 SGHTA, CDR2 FQGTGA. V lost 5 bases, J lost 6 bases, and 15 bases lay in between. The CDR3 nucleotides are TGTGCCAGCAGCCGGGACCTCAACCGGGATACGCAGTATTTT. It codes for CASSRDLNRDTQYF. The full variable domain, rest sourced from reference TRBV7-3 and TRBJ2-3, is GAGVSQTPSNKVTEKGKYVELRCDPISGHTALYWYRQSLGQGPEFLIYFQGTGAADDSGLPNDRFFAVRPEGSVSTLKIQRTERGDSAVYLCASSRDLNRDTQYFGPGTRLTVL.

This CDR3 reads CASSLSTGGYEQYF. CDR3 DNA sequence: TGTGCCAGCAGCCTGTCGACAGGGGGCTACGAGCAGTACTTC. This sequence joins TRBV7-2 and TRBJ2-7, with 9 bases aligning to TRBD1. Losses at the gene ends were 5 bases for V and 3 bases for J; bases not matched to a gene: 5. The CDR3 extends over 14 amino acids. In germline, CDR1 is SGHTA, CDR2 FQGNSA.

J is TRBJ1-2 and V is TRBV9, with TRBD1 matching over 7 bases. Trimming removed 1 base from V and 8 bases from J; junction bases left unmatched: 5. This CDR3 region has 13 residues. Germline CDR1 reads SGDLS; CDR2 reads YYNGEE. CDR3 in amino acids: CASSVTGAGGYTF. The CDR3 nucleotides are TGTGCCAGCAGCGTAACAGGGGCAGGGGGCTACACCTTC. Together with reference TRBV9 and TRBJ1-2, the CDR3 gives the full variable domain: DSGVTQTPKHLITATGQRVTLRCSPRSGDLSVYWYQQSLDQGLQFLIQYYNGEERAKGNILERFSAQQFPDLHSELNLSSLELGDSALYFCASSVTGAGGYTFGSGTRLTVV.

The genes are TRBV19 and TRBJ2-3; D is perhaps TRBD2 (5 bases). CDR3 length: 14 amino acids. Trimming removed 5 bases from V and 2 bases from J, with 11 bases in between. The germline V gene encodes CDR1 LNHDA and CDR2 SQIVND (reference sequence). Here the CDR3 reads CASSLASLTDTQYF. DNA of the CDR3: TGTGCCAGTAGTTTGGCTAGCCTCACAGATACGCAGTATTTT.

The gene calls are TRBV27 and TRBJ2-3; D might be TRBD1 (5 bases). The CDR3 has 13 residues. Trimming took off 5 bases at V and 5 bases at J, with 11 bases between the two ends. CDR1 MNHEY and CDR2 SMNVEV come from the germline V gene (reference sequence). The CDR3 DNA is TGTGCCAGCAGTAGATCAGGGATAGATACGCAGTATTTT. Its protein is CASSRSGIDTQYF.

V and J are TRBV27 and TRBJ1-2; 7 bases agree with TRBD1. Germline V lookup: CDR1 MNHEY, CDR2 SMNVEV (reference sequence). This CDR3 contains 13 residues. V gave up 4 bases and J gave up 7 bases; unmatched junction bases: 6. DNA for the CDR3: TGTGCCAGCAGTTCAGGGGGAAAGGTTGGCTACACCTTC. Its protein product is CASSSGGKVGYTF.

The chain recombines TRBV6-1 with TRBJ2-2, with D perhaps TRBD2 (6 bases). This CDR3 has 16 amino acids. Germline V gene lookup returns CDR1 MNHNS and CDR2 SASEGT. V shed 2 bases and J shed 4 bases, with 14 bases lying between them. CDR3 sequence: CASSEPFGGATGELFF. In DNA, the CDR3 is TGTGCCAGCAGTGAACCCTTCGGCGGGGCCACCGGGGAGCTGTTTTTT.

The gene calls are TRBV30 and TRBJ1-2, with D hard to call. Trimming removed 3 bases at V and 2 bases at J, with 16 bases between. In germline, CDR1 is GTSNPN, CDR2 SVGIG (reference sequence). There are 15 residues in the CDR3. The CDR3 sequence: CAWSPMPPRNYGYTF. The CDR3 DNA reads TGTGCCTGGAGCCCCATGCCCCCGAGGAACTATGGCTACACCTTC.

V and J are TRBV21-1 and TRBJ2-1; TRBD2, the D gene given by the table, was not confirmed from the DNA. TRBV21-1 is deemed a pseudogene. The CDR3 has 15 amino acids. This chain's CDR3 is CASSKRAGDYNEQFF. CDR3 DNA: TGTGCCAGCAGCAAACGGGCGGGGGATTACAATGAGCAGTTCTTC.

The gene calls are TRBV5-1 and TRBJ1-5, with D uncertain. From germline, CDR1 is SGHRS and CDR2 YFSETQ. This CDR3 has 12 amino acids. V lost 1 base and J lost 6, with 5 bases in between. Written as DNA, the CDR3 is TGCGCCAGCAGCTTGTGGCCTCAGCCCCAGCATTTT. Translating it yields CASSLWPQPQHF.

This chain connects TRBV9 to TRBJ2-1; tentative D call: TRBD2 (7 bases). Germline lookup yields CDR1 SGDLS and CDR2 YYNGEE. The V and J ends lost 0 bases and 0 bases respectively, with 16 bases between them. The CDR3 loop spans 18 amino acids. The CDR3 reads CASSVDVGGGLSYNEQFF. Here the CDR3 DNA reads TGTGCCAGCAGCGTAGATGTAGGCGGGGGCCTCTCCTACAATGAGCAGTTCTTC.

The chain has TRBV28 and TRBJ2-5; 12 bases are shared with TRBD2. This CDR3 comprises 16 residues. The germline V gene has CDR1 MDHEN and CDR2 SYDVKM. Unmatched junction bases numbered 9, after V lost 6 bases and J lost 4 bases. Here the CDR3 reads CASSVQSSGRGETQYF. CDR3 coding DNA: TGTGCCAGCAGCGTTCAATCTAGCGGGAGGGGAGAGACCCAGTACTTC.

In the case of this clone: Other DNA sequences in the same sample also yield this CDR3. V and J are TRBV27 and TRBJ2-2; possibly TRBD1 for D (6 bases). With 0 bases removed from V and 5 bases from J, the gap between germline ends came to 7 bases. The CDR3 is 14 residues long. CDR1 and CDR2 from the germline V gene are MNHEY and SMNVEV (reference sequence). DNA of the CDR3: TGTGCCAGCAGTTTATCAGGGGGAACCGGGGAGCTGTTTTTT. The encoded protein is CASSLSGGTGELFF.

V usage is TRBV2 and J usage is TRBJ1-5; TRBD1 aligns across 7 bases. The CDR3 consists of 14 residues. CDR1 is SNHLY, CDR2 FYNNEI, per germline. The V gene end was trimmed by 5 bases and the J gene end by 6 bases; junction bases not matched to a gene: 7. CDR3 nucleotides: TGTGCCAGCAGTCCCGACAGGGTGGGTCAGCCCCAGCATTTT. It is translated as CASSPDRVGQPQHF.

The chain couples TRBV30 to TRBJ1-2; tentative D call: TRBD1 (5 bases). Trimming pared 4 bases from V and 0 bases from J, leaving 12 bases between. The length of the CDR3 is 14 residues. CDR1 is GTSNPN, CDR2 SVGIG, per germline (reference sequence). The DNA for the CDR3 is TGTGCCTGGACCGCTGGGGGGGCTAACTATGGCTACACCTTC. This gives the protein CAWTAGGANYGYTF.

A single count supports this clone. This sequence joins TRBV10-3 and TRBJ2-3; TRBD2 might be the D (6 bases). V was pared by 6 bases and J by 6 bases, with 16 bases between. Germline CDR1 is ENHRY and CDR2 is SYGVKD. The CDR3 loop spans 14 amino acids. The CDR3 DNA reads as TGTGCCATCAGCAGGGCTCTGGGAGGTGATACGCAGTATTTT. This encodes CAISRALGGDTQYF.

The chain employs TRBV7-8 and TRBJ2-3; unclear D gene. CDR3 length: 12 amino acids. Germline V CDR1 and CDR2: SGHVS, FQNEAQ. V was trimmed by 3 bases and J by 6 bases, leaving 7 bases between them. In DNA, the CDR3 is TGTGCCAGCAGCTTTGGTTTGGATACGCAGTATTTT. Translating gives CASSFGLDTQYF.

This chain uses TRBV28 with TRBJ1-2; D might be TRBD1 (5 bases). The CDR3 sequence is 13 residues long. The V gene's germline CDR1 is MDHEN and CDR2 SYDVKM. Trimming took off 11 bases at V and 3 bases at J, with 16 bases between the two ends. CDR3 nucleotide sequence: TGTGCCGCGGCAGGGCCGCTTGACTATGGCTACACCTTC. Amino acid sequence: CAAAGPLDYGYTF.

The V call is TRBV6-5, the J call TRBJ1-4; a weak D match, TRBD1 (5 bases). V was shortened by 6 bases and J by 8 bases, with 19 bases between the two germline ends. This CDR3 has 15 amino acids. The V gene's germline CDR1 is MNHEY and CDR2 SVGAGI. CDR3 region: CASSPRGEGAEKLFF. CDR3 DNA: TGTGCCAGCAGCCCCCGCGGGGAAGGGGCCGAAAAACTGTTTTTT.

This clone occurred a few times. The chain carries TRBV30 and TRBJ2-7; D might be TRBD1 or TRBD2, each matching 5 bases. The CDR3 runs to 14 residues. V gave up 5 bases and J gave up 0 bases, with 14 bases separating them. The V gene's germline CDR1 is GTSNPN and CDR2 SVGIG (reference sequence). The CDR3 coding sequence is TGTGCCTGGTGTGAGGGGCGAAGCTCCTACGAGCAGTACTTC. It encodes CAWCEGRSSYEQYF.

V gene TRBV3-1 (or the pseudogene TRBV3-2) combines with J gene TRBJ1-5; TRBD1 matches at 8 bases. The J segment lost 7 bases and the V segment lost 8 bases, leaving 4 bases of the junction unmatched. CDR3 size: 12 residues. Germline V lookup: CDR1 LGHDT, CDR2 YNNKEL (reference sequence). The chain's CDR3 is CASGQGNQPQHF. CDR3 coding DNA: TGTGCCAGCGGACAGGGTAACCAGCCCCAGCATTTT.

The rearrangement uses TRBV5-6 and TRBJ2-7; D unresolved. This CDR3 is 14 amino acids long. CDR1 is SGHDT and CDR2 is YYEEEE in the germline V gene. The ends were cut back, 2 bases at V and 0 bases at J, with 9 bases in the middle. The CDR3 DNA reads TGTGCCAGCAGCTTTGGCGGCTTCTCCTACGAGCAGTACTTC. As protein: CASSFGGFSYEQYF.